Listed below are T cell receptor beta chains from one sample, sequenced in a study of T cells in Graves' hyperthyroidism and ophthalmopathy. TCRdb independently ran MiXCR on the multiplex PCR reads; one entry per CDR3 protein. The data hold roughly 580,000 distinct CDR3 sequences, with approximately 15% observed a single time. Sequencing used blood. The source of these receptors is a woman aged 30 to 39 with Graves' hyperthyroidism that later progressed to Graves' ophthalmopathy. Both conserved end residues are part of each CDR3. Each record gives: D gene, clone size, J gene, V gene, CDR3 length, CDR3 protein, CDR3 DNA. D genes are given only for firm matches. The size entry is marked missing in some rows and otherwise reads once, few, many or a size class.

>TRBD2|few|TRBJ2-1|TRBV7-2|14
CASSPGGPTNEQFF
TGTGCCAGCAGCCCGGGGGGACCCACCAATGAGCAGTTCTTC
>TRBD2|many|TRBJ2-3|TRBV28|16
CASSPAEASGMDTQYF
TGTGCCAGCAGTCCCGCGGAGGCTAGCGGGATGGATACGCAGTATTTT
>-|few|TRBJ1-1|TRBV6-1|14
CASEAGALNTEAFF
TGTGCCAGCGAGGCAGGCGCTCTGAACACTGAAGCTTTCTTT
>-|-|TRBJ1-1|TRBV2|17
CASSEAWQPLRNTEAFF
TGTGCCAGCAGTGAAGCTTGGCAACCTTTGAGAAACACTGAAGCTTTCTTT
>-|few|TRBJ1-3|TRBV12-3/TRBV12-4|14
CASSFAEAGNTIYF
TGTGCCAGCAGTTTTGCGGAGGCTGGAAACACCATATATTTT
>-|few|TRBJ2-1|TRBV5-1|15
CASSFTPPSPDEQFF
TGCGCCAGCAGCTTTACACCACCGTCCCCCGATGAGCAGTTCTTC
>-|once|TRBJ1-5|TRBV6-2/TRBV6-3|14
CASSYLGGGQPQHF
TGTGCCAGCAGTTACTTAGGGGGAGGGCAGCCCCAGCATTTT
>-|many|TRBJ2-1|TRBV12-3/TRBV12-4|18
CASSPLKGGGGSYNEQFF
TGTGCCAGCAGTCCGTTAAAGGGGGGGGGGGGATCCTACAATGAGCAGTTCTTC
>-|few|TRBJ1-6|TRBV6-1|13
CASSENLGSPLHF
TGTGCCAGCAGTGAAAACTTGGGCTCACCCCTCCACTTT
>-|many|TRBJ2-4|TRBV6-1|11
CASVRKNIQYF
TGTGCCAGCGTCAGGAAAAACATTCAGTACTTC
>TRBD1|-|TRBJ1-6|TRBV28|14
CASGLDRGNSPLHF
TGTGCCAGCGGATTGGACAGGGGGAATTCACCCCTCCACTTT
>-|-|TRBJ1-1|TRBV7-2|14
CASSLVAGSTEAFF
TGTGCCAGCAGCTTAGTTGCAGGGAGCACTGAAGCTTTCTTT
>-|many|TRBJ1-1|TRBV11-1|15
CASSTRQAMNTEAFF
TGTGCCAGCAGCACCCGACAGGCCATGAACACTGAAGCTTTCTTT
>-|few|TRBJ1-1|TRBV20-1|12
CSAFEGEKEAFF
TGCAGTGCTTTTGAAGGGGAAAAAGAAGCTTTCTTT
>-|few|TRBJ1-3|TRBV6-1|10
CASSDDTIYF
TGTGCCAGCAGTGATGACACCATATATTTT
>-|many|TRBJ1-2|TRBV12-3/TRBV12-4|12
CASSEVDYGYTF
TGTGCCAGCAGTGAAGTGGACTATGGCTACACCTTC
>TRBD1|many|TRBJ1-1|TRBV6-2/TRBV6-3|15
CASHYFGTVNTEAFF
TGTGCCAGCCACTACTTCGGGACAGTGAACACTGAAGCTTTCTTT
>-|many|TRBJ1-2|TRBV12-3/TRBV12-4|13
CASSFRELEGYTF
TGTGCCAGCAGTTTCAGGGAACTCGAGGGCTACACCTTC
>-|few|TRBJ2-1|TRBV6-2/TRBV6-3|14
CASSYSHPANEQFF
TGTGCCAGCAGTTACTCCCACCCGGCGAATGAGCAGTTCTTC
>TRBD2|few|TRBJ2-7|TRBV20-1|13
CSARLAGNPEQYF
TGCAGTGCTAGACTAGCGGGGAACCCCGAGCAGTACTTC
>-|many|TRBJ1-1|TRBV3-1|15
CASSPSRGGDTEAFF
TGTGCCAGCAGCCCCAGCCGGGGAGGGGACACTGAAGCTTTCTTT
>TRBD1|-|TRBJ1-1|TRBV9|15
CAGSPRQGQNTEAFF
TGTGCCGGCAGCCCTAGACAGGGGCAGAACACTGAAGCTTTCTTT
>-|few|TRBJ1-2|TRBV20-1|17
CSARSLGWGRELAGYTF
TGCAGTGCTAGATCCCTAGGGTGGGGGCGGGAGTTGGCTGGCTACACCTTC
>TRBD2|many|TRBJ2-7|TRBV5-8|15
CASSLVAGGSYEQYF
TGTGCCAGCAGCTTGGTTGCGGGAGGTTCCTACGAGCAGTACTTC
>-|many|TRBJ2-2|TRBV12-3/TRBV12-4|18
CASSGVRELGYEAGELFF
TGTGCCAGCAGTGGTGTGAGGGAGTTAGGGTACGAGGCCGGGGAGCTGTTTTTT
>-|many|TRBJ1-6|TRBV20-1|14
CSAELTLRNSPLHF
TGCAGTGCTGAGTTGACCTTACGTAATTCACCCCTCCACTTT
>TRBD2|-|TRBJ2-5|TRBV30|16
CAWSEGLAGVRETQYF
TGTGCCTGGAGTGAAGGACTAGCGGGAGTTAGGGAGACCCAGTACTTC
>TRBD1|few|TRBJ1-3|TRBV15|15
CATTPGTDSGNTIYF
TGTGCCACCACCCCCGGGACAGACTCTGGAAACACCATATATTTT
>TRBD1|-|TRBJ2-5|TRBV7-2|16
CASSPRGQGVTKTQYF
TGTGCCAGCTCACCGAGGGGACAGGGGGTCACAAAGACCCAGTACTTC
>TRBD2|-|TRBJ2-3|TRBV20-1|14
CSAIEAGSTATQYF
TGCAGTGCTATTGAAGCGGGATCCACAGCTACGCAGTATTTT
>-|many|TRBJ2-7|TRBV12-3/TRBV12-4|14
CASSDTGLAYEQYF
TGTGCCAGCAGTGATACAGGGTTGGCCTACGAGCAGTACTTC
>-|many|TRBJ1-1|TRBV15|14
CATSRDLGATEAFF
TGTGCCACCAGCAGAGATCTGGGGGCCACTGAAGCTTTCTTT
>-|many|TRBJ2-1|TRBV14|13
CASSQGGSVEQFF
TGTGCCAGCAGCCAAGGCGGCAGCGTCGAGCAGTTCTTC
>-|-|TRBJ2-7|TRBV27|14
CASSFVGGTYEQYF
TGTGCCAGCAGTTTTGTGGGAGGCACCTACGAGCAGTACTTC
>TRBD2|-|TRBJ2-5|TRBV11-1|14
CASSGPSGSETQYF
TGTGCCAGCAGCGGGCCTAGCGGGAGTGAGACCCAGTACTTC
>-|many|TRBJ2-5|TRBV7-7|14
CASSPTYQGETQYF
TGTGCTAGCAGCCCCACTTATCAGGGAGAGACCCAGTACTTC
>TRBD2|many|TRBJ2-1|TRBV20-1|15
CSAKGLAGVSNEQFF
TGCAGTGCAAAGGGACTAGCGGGAGTTAGCAATGAGCAGTTCTTC
>TRBD2|-|TRBJ2-7|TRBV12-3/TRBV12-4|14
CASSLSGGRNEQYF
TGTGCCAGCAGCCTTAGCGGGGGAAGGAACGAGCAGTACTTC
>-|many|TRBJ1-5|TRBV7-2|12
CASSSYNQPQHF
TGTGCCAGCTCGAGCTACAATCAGCCCCAGCATTTT
>TRBD1|many|TRBJ2-7|TRBV7-9|14
CASSLGQNSYEQYF
TGTGCCAGCAGCCTGGGACAGAACTCCTACGAGCAGTACTTC